This record looks at one T cell receptor beta chain sequence and its context. This sample was taken from a study of Tregs in tolerant kidney transplant recipients. Repertoires were generated with immunoSEQ multiplex PCR, while TCRdb's copy carries only in-frame clones and drops some. The top ten clones hold roughly 0.4% of a sample with tens of thousands of clones, roughly 89% of them seen once. The starting material was CD4+ T cells from blood, obtained before the transplant. The TCR originated in a human donor who received a combined kidney and bone marrow transplant.

The CDR3 region is CASSQEEQGVYEQYF. Here the CDR3 DNA reads TGTGCCAGCAGCCAAGAGGAACAGGGGGTCTACGAGCAGTACTTC. The chain couples TRBV4-2 to TRBJ2-7, with 8 positions matching TRBD1. J was trimmed by 3 bases and V by 0 bases; bases with no gene match: 4. The CDR3 is made up of 15 amino acids. Germline CDR1 and CDR2: LGHNA and YNFKEQ.